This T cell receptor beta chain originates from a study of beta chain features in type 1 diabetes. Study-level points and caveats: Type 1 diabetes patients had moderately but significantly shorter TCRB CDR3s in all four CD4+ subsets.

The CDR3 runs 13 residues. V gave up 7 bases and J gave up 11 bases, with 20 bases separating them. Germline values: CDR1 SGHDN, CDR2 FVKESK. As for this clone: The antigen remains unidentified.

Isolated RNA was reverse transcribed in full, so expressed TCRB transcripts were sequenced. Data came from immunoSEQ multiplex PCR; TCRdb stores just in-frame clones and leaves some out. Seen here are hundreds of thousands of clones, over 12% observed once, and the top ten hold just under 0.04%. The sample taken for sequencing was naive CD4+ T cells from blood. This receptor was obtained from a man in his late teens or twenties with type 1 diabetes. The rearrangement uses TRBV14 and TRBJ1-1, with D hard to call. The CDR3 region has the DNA TGTGCCAGCATGCCTTTGGTATCGTCGACGGCTTTCTTT. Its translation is CASMPLVSSTAFF.